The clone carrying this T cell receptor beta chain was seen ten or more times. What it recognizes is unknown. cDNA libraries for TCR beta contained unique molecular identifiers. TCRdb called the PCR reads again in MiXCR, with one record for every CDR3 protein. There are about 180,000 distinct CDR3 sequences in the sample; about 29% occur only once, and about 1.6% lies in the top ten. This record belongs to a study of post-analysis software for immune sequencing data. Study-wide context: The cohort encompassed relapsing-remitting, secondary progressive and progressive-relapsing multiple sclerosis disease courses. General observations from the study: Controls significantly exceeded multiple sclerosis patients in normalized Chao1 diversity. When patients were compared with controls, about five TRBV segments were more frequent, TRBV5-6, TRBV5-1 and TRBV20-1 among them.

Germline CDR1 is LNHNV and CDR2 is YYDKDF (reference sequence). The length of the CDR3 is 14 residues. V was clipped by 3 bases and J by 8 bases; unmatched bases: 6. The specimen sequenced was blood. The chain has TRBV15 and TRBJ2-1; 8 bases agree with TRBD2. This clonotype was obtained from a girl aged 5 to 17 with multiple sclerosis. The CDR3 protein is CATSRAGLGYEQFF. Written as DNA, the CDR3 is TGTGCCACCAGCAGGGCGGGACTAGGGTATGAGCAGTTCTTC. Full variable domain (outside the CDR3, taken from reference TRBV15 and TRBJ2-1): DAMVIQNPRYQVTQFGKPVTLSCSQTLNHNVMYWYQQKSSQAPKLLFHYYDKDFNNEADTPDNFQSRRPNTSFCFLDIRSPGLGDTAMYLCATSRAGLGYEQFFGPGTRLTVL.